This T cell receptor beta chain was documented in a study of long-term antiretroviral therapy in people with HIV. A word on this clone: Antigen unknown.

Germline V gene data show CDR1 as SGDLS and CDR2 as YYNGEE. CDR3 length: 13 amino acids. The J segment lost 12 bases and the V segment lost 2 bases, leaving 6 bases of the junction unmatched. The authors ran the immunoSEQ assay, v3.0, at survey level. Clones were sequenced by immunoSEQ multiplex PCR, and TCRdb holds only the in-frame ones, with some missing. The table includes around 25,000 clones, around 86% detected once. Findings of the study overall: Controls showed broader CDR3 length ranges than did the HIV repertoires. Once patients were on ART, diversity went higher but still fell short of transplant donor controls.

The V call is TRBV9, the J call TRBJ2-7; 12 bases match TRBD2. The source is a woman aged 18-29 years with HIV. The specimen was unsorted PBMCs, collected at the start of antiretroviral therapy, before treatment. CDR3 sequence: CASSVLAGGALYF. The CDR3 DNA follows: TGTGCCAGCAGCGTTCTAGCGGGAGGGGCTCTGTACTTC.